The TCR beta chain under discussion was sequenced for a study of blood T cells in healthy people across ages. Trimming stripped 3 bases from V and 2 bases from J, with 6 bases between. This CDR3 is built from 13 residues. Germline CDR1 SGHRS, CDR2 YFSETQ. For the second PCR, which ran for 7 to 11 cycles, a sample-barcoded 5' primer and a J-beta primer mix were used. TCRdb passed the 5' RACE reads through MiXCR, listing each CDR3 protein once. The data show more than 650,000 distinct CDR3 sequences, about 55% seen once. The rearrangement joins TRBV5-1 to TRBJ1-5, with unresolved D. The specimen sequenced was blood. This receptor was taken from a man older than 75 in good health. The DNA for the CDR3 is TGCGCCAGCAGCTGCTTAGGCAATCAGCCCCAGCATTTT. It translates to CASSCLGNQPQHF.